This section outlines one TCR beta chain sequence together with its context. Produced via immunoSEQ multiplex PCR; TCRdb's table is partial and in-frame only. The sample has over 350,000 clones; roughly 94% are singletons. These data belong to a study of shared T cell receptors in the human thymus. This CDR3 region has 21 residues. Germline V gives CDR1 MNHEY, CDR2 SMNVEV (reference sequence). V dropped 0 bases and J dropped 0 bases, with 23 bases sitting between them. The clonotype comes from a human donor. The J gene is TRBJ1-4, the V gene TRBV27, with D hard to call. Sequencing was performed on thymocytes. The CDR3, as DNA: TGTGCCAGCAGTTTATCGAACTCAAAATTCCTCGGAGCCCCAACTAATGAAAAACTGTTTTTT. Translating gives CASSLSNSKFLGAPTNEKLFF.